The next 8 T cell receptor beta chains were all read from a single sample in a study of OX40 agonist ivuxolimab in advanced cancers. Clones were read by immunoSEQ multiplex PCR, and TCRdb kept only the in-frame ones, dropping some. The profile shows 13,000 to 15,000 clones, around 87% of them singletons. The sample here was CD4+ or CD8+ T cells sorted from blood, taken in a trial of the OX40 agonist ivuxolimab. These receptors were collected from an adult with an advanced solid tumor such as melanoma, head and neck, liver or kidney cancer.

This clone turned up a few times. The sample has other DNA sequences that encode this CDR3 too. The V call is TRBV4-1, the J call TRBJ1-2; D unresolved. Per germline, CDR1 MGHRA and CDR2 YSYEKL. The CDR3 is 14 amino acids. V was cut by 0 bases and J by 0 bases, with 5 bases left in between. The CDR3 region is CASSQDPANYGYTF. DNA of the CDR3: TGCGCCAGCAGCCAAGATCCGGCTAACTATGGCTACACCTTC.

The count of this clone is one. The genes are TRBV19 and TRBJ2-2, with D possibly being TRBD1 (6 bases). Germline V gene lookup returns CDR1 LNHDA and CDR2 SQIVND (reference sequence). This CDR3 has 16 amino acids. The V and J ends lost 6 bases and 1 base respectively, with 15 bases between them. In nucleotides, the CDR3 is TGTGCCAGTAGGCCCTACAGGGCAGAGAACACCGGGGAGCTGTTTTTT. Its translation is CASRPYRAENTGELFF.

The chain couples TRBV30 to TRBJ1-5; TRBD1 agrees at 12 bases. The germline V gene has CDR1 GTSNPN and CDR2 SVGIG (reference sequence). The trim removed 8 bases at V and 3 bases at J, leaving 2 bases unmatched. The CDR3 spans 13 residues. The CDR3 sequence is CAMGQGANQPQHF. CDR3 bases: TGTGCCATGGGACAGGGGGCCAATCAGCCCCAGCATTTT.

This clone appeared a single time. The chain is built from TRBV4-2 and TRBJ1-5; possible D gene TRBD1, 6 bases. The germline CDR1 and CDR2 sequences are LGHNA and YNFKEQ. The CDR3 consists of 17 residues. V lost 0 bases and J 5 bases, leaving 17 bases between the germline ends. The CDR3 DNA sequence: TGTGCCAGCAGCCAAGATCCCTCCGGCAGGGGAGATCAGCCCCAGCATTTT. Translating gives CASSQDPSGRGDQPQHF.

The chain couples TRBV6-4 to TRBJ1-5; possible D gene TRBD1, 5 bases. Germline CDR1 and CDR2: MRHNA and SNTAGT. CDR3 length: 16 residues. V was pared by 2 bases and J by 4 bases, with 15 bases between. CDR3 loop: CASSDPAGTINQPQHF. CDR3 in DNA: TGTGCCAGCAGTGACCCGGCAGGGACCATTAATCAGCCCCAGCATTTT.

This chain joins TRBV7-9 and TRBJ2-7; D uncertain. Deletions cut 5 bases from V and 7 bases from J, with 9 bases between. The CDR3 totals 11 residues. Germline lookup yields CDR1 SEHNR and CDR2 FQNEAQ (reference sequence). CDR3 amino acids: CASSRLGEQYF. The CDR3 bases are TGTGCCAGCAGCCGACTGGGTGAGCAGTACTTC.

The V gene is TRBV10-3, the J gene TRBJ1-2; a possible D gene is TRBD1 (5 bases). Germline CDR1 is ENHRY and CDR2 is SYGVKD. Between the trimmed V and J ends, which lost 5 bases and 2 bases, there was a span of 12 bases. The CDR3 sequence is 14 residues long. The CDR3 here is CAISRDSRNYGYTF. In DNA, the CDR3 is TGTGCCATCAGTAGGGACTCGAGAAACTATGGCTACACCTTC.

The table lists this clone with a few counts. This rearrangement joins TRBV6-5 to TRBJ1-2, with D perhaps TRBD1 (6 bases). Germline loops: CDR1 MNHEY, CDR2 SVGAGI. Trimming pared 5 bases from V and 8 bases from J, leaving 18 bases between. The CDR3 is 14 amino acids. DNA of the CDR3: TGTGCCAGCAGTACCGAAGGGGGGTCGTACGGCTACACCTTC. Translating it yields CASSTEGGSYGYTF.